Shown below are 12 T cell receptor beta chains from a single sample sequenced in a study of blood T cell repertoires in COVID-19. Measured with immunoSEQ multiplex PCR; TCRdb has only the in-frame clones, and not every one. This table holds about 94,000 clones, about four fifths found once. The specimen was peripheral blood. These receptors originate from a man between 60 and 75 years old with acute or convalescent COVID-19.

DNA for the CDR3: TGCAGCGTGAGCAGGGGTAGCAATCAGCCCCAGCATTTT. This translates into CSVSRGSNQPQHF. The rearrangement links TRBV29-1 to TRBJ1-5, with D maybe TRBD1 (6 bases). V dropped 6 bases and J dropped 0 bases, with 9 bases sitting between them. The V gene's germline CDR1 is SQVTM and CDR2 ANQGSEA. The CDR3 covers 13 residues.

The chain joins TRBV27 to TRBJ1-3; 9 bases match TRBD1. V lost 0 bases and J lost 4; bases outside the gene matches: 4. This CDR3 region has 16 residues. Per the germline V gene, CDR1 is MNHEY and CDR2 is SMNVEV (reference sequence). DNA for the CDR3: TGTGCCAGCAGTTTATCCGGGACAGGGAGGGGAAACACCATATATTTT. Translating it yields CASSLSGTGRGNTIYF.

The rearrangement links TRBV3-1 (or the pseudogene TRBV3-2) to TRBJ1-4; a possible D gene is TRBD1 (6 bases). CDR3 length: 16 residues. CDR1 LGHDT and CDR2 YNNKEL come from the germline V gene (reference sequence). V lost 1 base, J lost 8 bases, and 17 bases lay in between. The CDR3 reads CASSQVGGGVDEKLFF. CDR3 in DNA: TGTGCCAGCAGCCAAGTCGGTGGGGGCGTAGACGAAAAACTGTTTTTT.

CDR3 region: CASSLAGRGEQFF. For the CDR3, the DNA is TGTGCCAGCAGCTTAGCGGGCCGAGGGGAGCAGTTCTTC. This chain connects TRBV7-2 to TRBJ2-1; TRBD2 is a possible D gene (5 bases). Germline CDR1 and CDR2: SGHTA and FQGNSA. The CDR3 sequence is 13 residues long. The ends were cut back, 0 bases at V and 10 bases at J, with 10 bases in the middle.

This chain joins TRBV19 and TRBJ1-5; perhaps TRBD1 as D (6 bases). V was cut by 5 bases and J by 0 bases, with 8 bases left in between. This CDR3 spans 14 amino acids. CDR1 is LNHDA, CDR2 SQIVND, per germline (reference sequence). The chain's CDR3 is CASSWTDSNQPQHF. Here the CDR3 DNA reads TGTGCCAGTAGTTGGACAGATAGCAATCAGCCCCAGCATTTT.

The chain recombines TRBV9 with TRBJ2-1; 10 bases fit TRBD2. J lost 5 bases, V lost 4 bases, and 6 bases had no gene match. The CDR3 loop spans 15 amino acids. Germline V gene data show CDR1 as SGDLS and CDR2 as YYNGEE. The CDR3 loop is CASSYTSGINNEQFF. CDR3 bases: TGTGCCAGCAGCTATACTAGCGGGATTAACAATGAGCAGTTCTTC.

This clone appeared a single time. CDR3 protein: CASSPILHGTQDTEAFF. As DNA, the CDR3 is TGTGCCAGCTCACCGATTCTACATGGGACACAGGACACTGAAGCTTTCTTT. The gene calls are TRBV18 and TRBJ1-1, with D maybe TRBD1 (6 bases). V gave up 3 bases and J gave up 3 bases, with 20 bases separating them. CDR1 and CDR2 from the germline V gene are KGHSH and LQKENI. The length of the CDR3 is 17 residues.

The rearrangement joins TRBV29-1 to TRBJ2-5, with 10 bases matching TRBD1. Germline CDR1 SQVTM, CDR2 ANQGSEA. The CDR3 covers 14 residues. Trimming removed 3 bases from V and 0 bases from J; junction bases left unmatched: 1. The CDR3 region has the DNA TGCAGCGTTGATGGGACAGGGGACCAAGAGACCCAGTACTTC. Protein product: CSVDGTGDQETQYF.

The genes are TRBV7-2 and TRBJ1-5; D gene uncertain. Trimming stripped 5 bases from V and 6 bases from J, with 11 bases between. The germline V gene encodes CDR1 SGHTA and CDR2 FQGNSA. The CDR3 consists of 13 residues. The CDR3 region is CASSPTPGQPQHF. The CDR3 nucleotides read TGTGCCAGCAGCCCCACCCCCGGTCAGCCCCAGCATTTT.

This sequence joins TRBV30 and TRBJ2-7; D may be TRBD1 (6 bases). This CDR3 spans 12 amino acids. V lost 5 bases to trimming and J lost 0 bases, with 8 bases between them. Germline values: CDR1 GTSNPN, CDR2 SVGIG (reference sequence). Written as DNA, the CDR3 is TGTGCCTGGGCACAGGGCTCCTACGAGCAGTACTTC. It translates to CAWAQGSYEQYF.

This clone came up once. J is TRBJ2-7 and V is TRBV30; possible D gene TRBD1, 6 bases. V lost 3 bases, J lost 3 bases, and 24 bases lay in between. This CDR3 region has 17 residues. Germline V gene data show CDR1 as GTSNPN and CDR2 as SVGIG (reference sequence). CDR3 sequence reads: CAWSRLRAGDRDYEQYF. In nucleotides, the CDR3 is TGTGCCTGGAGCCGGCTTAGGGCAGGGGATAGGGACTACGAGCAGTACTTC.

The rearrangement uses TRBV4-3 and TRBJ1-2, with no clear D. The CDR3 contains 15 residues. CDR1 is LGHNA and CDR2 is YSLEER in the germline V gene. Trimming shortened V by 1 base and J by 1 base, and 10 bases separated the two germline ends. The CDR3: CASSQGEGVNYGYTF. The CDR3 nucleotides read TGCGCCAGCAGCCAAGGAGAGGGAGTTAACTATGGCTACACCTTC.